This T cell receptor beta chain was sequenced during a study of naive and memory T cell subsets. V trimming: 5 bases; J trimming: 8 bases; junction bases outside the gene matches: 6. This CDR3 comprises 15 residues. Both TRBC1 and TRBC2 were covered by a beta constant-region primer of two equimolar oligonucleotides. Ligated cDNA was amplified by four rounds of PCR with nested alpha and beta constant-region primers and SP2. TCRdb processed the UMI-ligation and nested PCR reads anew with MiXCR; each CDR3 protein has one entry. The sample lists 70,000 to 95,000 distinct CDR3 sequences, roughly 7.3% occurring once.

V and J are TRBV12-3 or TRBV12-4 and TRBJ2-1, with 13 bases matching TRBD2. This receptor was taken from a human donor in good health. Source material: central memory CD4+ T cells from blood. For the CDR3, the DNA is TGTGCCAGCAGTGAGCGGACTAGCGGGAGCGATGAGCAGTTCTTC. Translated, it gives CASSERTSGSDEQFF.